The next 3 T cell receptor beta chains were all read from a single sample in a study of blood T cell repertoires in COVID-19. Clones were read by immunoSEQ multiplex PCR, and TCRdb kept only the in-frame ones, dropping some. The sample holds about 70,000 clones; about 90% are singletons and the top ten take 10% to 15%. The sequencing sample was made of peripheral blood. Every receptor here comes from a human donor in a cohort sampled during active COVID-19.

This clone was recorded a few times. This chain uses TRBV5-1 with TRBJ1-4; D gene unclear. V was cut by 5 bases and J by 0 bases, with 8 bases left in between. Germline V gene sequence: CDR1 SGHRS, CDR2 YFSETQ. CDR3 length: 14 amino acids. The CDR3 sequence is CASRAAPTNEKLFF. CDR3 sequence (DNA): TGCGCCAGCAGGGCGGCCCCAACTAATGAAAAACTGTTTTTT.

DNA for the CDR3: TGCGCCAGCAGCTCCGACAGGGCAACTAATGAAAAACTGTTTTTT. It translates to CASSSDRATNEKLFF. The rearrangement links TRBV5-1 to TRBJ1-4, with 7 nucleotides matching TRBD1. J gave up 0 bases and V 3 bases, and 2 bases lay outside the gene matches. There are 15 residues in the CDR3. Germline-derived CDR1 and CDR2 are SGHRS and YFSETQ.

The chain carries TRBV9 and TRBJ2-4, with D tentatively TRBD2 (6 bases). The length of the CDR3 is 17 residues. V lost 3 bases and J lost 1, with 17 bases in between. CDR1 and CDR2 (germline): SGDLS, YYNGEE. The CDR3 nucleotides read TGTGCCAGCAGCGAAGGAGGGCACTGGGGGGCCAAAAACATTCAGTACTTC. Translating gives CASSEGGHWGAKNIQYF.